The text below deals with one TCR beta chain. No cognate antigen has been identified for it. Nothing much larger sits one base from this clone, and base qualities are not available. The donors were healthy, HIV-negative adults who had no recently reported acute infections or vaccinations. Every donor was a Caucasian adult living in Nashville, Tennessee, USA. CD4+ T cells were enriched by magnetic negative selection, after which naive cells were positively selected on CD45RA and the negative fraction was taken as the memory subset. Blood was collected by leukapheresis, and PBMCs were isolated by Ficoll-Histopaque density gradient centrifugation and then cryopreserved in liquid nitrogen vapor phase. Purity and quantity of every magnetically sorted T cell population were checked by analytical flow cytometry. Genomic DNA was isolated from every sorted fraction and measured by UV absorbance on a Nanodrop 2000c.

Using the deep immunoSEQ assay, multiplex PCR amplified TCR CDR3 regions from genomic DNA. Extracted genomic DNA from each cell subset was distributed evenly across all wells of several immunoSEQ 96-well plates, and each plate was treated as a replicate. Each replicate PCR for sorted subsets received around 200 ng genomic DNA, equal to roughly 29,000 T cell genomes. Purified libraries were quantified with a Qubit 3.0 fluorometer, sized on a Bioanalyzer 2100, and re-quantified with the KAPA Library Quantification kit. Each immunoSEQ 96-well plate was sequenced on its own single-read 150-cycle Illumina NextSeq 550 flow cell. The source study handled its data this way. Because the immunoSEQ output held only junctional sequences and lacked quality scores, the filtering could not match the filtering applied to full-length reads. To assign V/J genes and CDR3, sequences were annotated using PyIR, a Python wrapper for IgBLAST v1.9, with IMGT germline references. Any read was removed if the V/J assignment was weak (E-value above 1e-6), the CDR3 was missing, or the read contained stop codons, out-of-frame junctions, or ambiguous translated residues. V3J clonotypes were defined as sequences sharing the same inferred V gene, J gene, and CDR3 amino acid sequence. The percentage overlap between two repertoires was calculated by dividing the number of shared unique clonotypes by the size of the smaller repertoire. Three approaches were used to assess repertoire richness: RTK rarefaction, the Chao1 estimator, and Recon v2.1 estimates of unobserved clonotypes. Generation probabilities for all TCRbeta clonotypes obtained by the gDNA method from several donors were computed using OLGA. Drawn from immuneACCESS, this table holds only the in-frame rearrangements with V and J called that TCRdb kept. Clones are partly lost; checked studies trace under half to an unresolved V gene and leave the rest unexplained. V and J calls and clone size are as listed in that table; D and trimming were resolved from the DNA. The sample profile shows more than 1.2 million clones; around 98.5% of them were found once. The top ten clonotypes cover about 0.34% of the sample.

The germline ends are 4 bases apart after V is trimmed by 0 bases and J by 3 bases. Based on the germline V gene, the CDR1 and CDR2 sequences are SGHRS and YFSETQ. Including cysteine and phenylalanine, the CDR3 has 13 amino acids. Only the CDR3 part of the read is kept: 39 bases, read in frame from the first base. The data originate from a study of shared clonotypes between healthy human individuals (dated by TCRdb to 2020 to 2021). The study in broad terms: A couple of women and three men aged 18 to 49 years were included in the cohort. For each donor, three plates each were used for CD4 naive and CD4 memory, two plates were used for CD8 naive, and one plate was used for CD8 memory. Blood TCR repertoires of a handful of healthy adults were deeply sequenced to estimate repertoire size and the extent of clonotype sharing between individuals. To increase sequencing depth and limit assay-specific biases, different laboratories used diverse techniques to prepare libraries and sequence TCR repertoires. Between about 0.8 and 9 billion PBMCs per donor were obtained by leukapheresis.

Overall study results and their limits: Only blood was sampled, and tissue TCR repertoires likely differ from those in blood. Pairwise subsampling led to the expectation that sequencing depth would affect the degree of clonotype sharing among donors. About 4.5% of naive CD4, roughly 3.6% of naive CD8, about 2.5% of memory CD4, and 0.4% of memory CD8 clonotypes were shared across several donors. Larger estimated clonotype richness was generally found for naive subsets than for memory subsets. Even with the large sequencing depth, rarefaction of the sorted-subset datasets indicated that sequencing was incomplete. Compared with non-shared clonotypes, clonotypes shared by all four sorted-subset donors had higher generation probabilities. Because the study included a small number of donors, the genetic and exposure-history diversity represented was limited.

Rearrangement joined TRBV5-1 to TRBJ2-1; the D segment cannot be called with confidence. This TCR derives from a man aged 30 to 39 in good health. Sequencing input: naive CD4+ T cells sorted from blood. Taken with the paper, the label for cell subset or site translates to: CD45RA+ positively selected. CDR3 region: CASSLELYNEQFF. The bases are TGCGCCAGCAGCTTGGAACTCTACAATGAGCAGTTCTTC.